This T cell receptor beta chain was found in a study of blood T cell repertoires in COVID-19. The overall study: COVID-19 samples, acute and convalescent, were from the United States, Italy and Spain. T cells, B-cell-depleted T cells, or PBMCs provided the cDNA or gDNA that served as material.

Source study methods: Reference gene primers were amplified, and this amplification served to estimate nucleated cell counts. TCRdb's table, derived via immunoSEQ multiplex PCR, lists solely in-frame clones and lacks some. V, J and clone size are those of that table, while D and trimming were read from the DNA. The repertoire includes 200,000 to 250,000 clones, 80% of them detected once, and 9.5% to 15% sits in the top ten. The V segment lost 8 bases and the J segment 2 bases; nucleotides outside the gene matches: 7. This CDR3 region has 14 residues. Germline V CDR1 and CDR2: LNHDA, SQIVND (reference sequence).

The rearrangement joins TRBV19 to TRBJ2-3; TRBD2 matches 7 bases. This receptor was obtained from a human donor in a cohort sampled during active COVID-19. Sample: peripheral blood. The CDR3 bases are TGTGCCAGTCAACGTGGACTAGTCACAGATACGCAGTATTTT. Amino acid sequence: CASQRGLVTDTQYF.